This T cell receptor (beta chain) stems from a study of molecular identifiers for immune sequencing clone quantification. Study background: Four portions were sequenced after RNA from about 21,000 or 97,000 naive CD8 cells was split five ways in replicates. Broader study findings: Under 1% of molecules in naive cells, but over 98% of effector molecules, belonged to clones above 20 RNA copies.

MiXCR was run by TCRdb on the PCR reads, yielding one entry per CDR3 protein. Counted here are around 460,000 distinct CDR3 sequences, about 25% occurring once; the ten biggest clones make up around 0.79%. The V gene's germline CDR1 is DFQATT and CDR2 SNEGSKA (reference sequence). V lost 1 base to trimming and J lost 2 bases; unmatched junction nucleotides: 5. The CDR3 extends over 14 amino acids. This clonotype occurred many times. Its antigen is still unknown. The receptor's source is a human donor in good health. Some libraries in this study had Jurkat cell RNA spiked in. This sequence joins TRBV20-1 and TRBJ2-7; 7 positions agree with TRBD1. The sample taken for sequencing was naive CD8+ T cells from blood, with Jurkat cell RNA spiked in. Specified subset: FACS-sorted CD8+CD4-CCR7+CD45RA+ naive T cells. The CDR3 bases are TGCAGTGCTAGAGTTAGGGACAGCGCCTACGAGCAGTACTTC. Translating it yields CSARVRDSAYEQYF.